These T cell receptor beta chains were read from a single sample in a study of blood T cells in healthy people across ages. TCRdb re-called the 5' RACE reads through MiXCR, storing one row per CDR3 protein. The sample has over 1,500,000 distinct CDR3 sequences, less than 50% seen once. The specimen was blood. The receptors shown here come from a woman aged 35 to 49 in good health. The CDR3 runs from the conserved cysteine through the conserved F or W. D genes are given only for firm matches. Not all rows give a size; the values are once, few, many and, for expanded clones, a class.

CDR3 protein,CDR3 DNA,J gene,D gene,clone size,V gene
CSRTDKGDQYF,TGCAGTCGAACGGACAAGGGAGACCAGTACTTC,TRBJ2-7,-,-,TRBV20-1
CASSLDRGSGGYTF,TGCGCCAGCAGCTTGGACAGGGGAAGTGGTGGCTACACCTTC,TRBJ1-2,TRBD1,few,TRBV5-1
CASSLLDWTNEKLFF,TGTGCCAGCAGCTTACTCGATTGGACTAATGAAAAACTGTTTTTT,TRBJ1-4,-,-,TRBV7-6
CASRDGPSTDTRYF,TGTGCCAGCAGGGACGGTCCTAGCACAGATACGCGGTATTTT,TRBJ2-3,-,-,TRBV6-6
CASSQERMSSYEQYF,TGCGCCAGCAGCCAAGAGAGAATGAGCTCCTACGAGCAGTACTTC,TRBJ2-7,-,few,TRBV4-1
CVSSQAGRGKTQYF,TGTGTCAGCAGCCAAGCGGGGCGTGGGAAGACCCAGTACTTC,TRBJ2-5,TRBD2,-,TRBV3-1
CASSHAREGEQFF,TGTGCCAGCAGTCATGCCCGGGAGGGTGAGCAGTTCTTC,TRBJ2-1,TRBD2,few,TRBV12-3/TRBV12-4
CASSLRLAGGPEETQYF,TGTGCCAGCAGCTTACGACTAGCGGGGGGGCCTGAAGAGACCCAGTACTTC,TRBJ2-5,TRBD2,-,TRBV7-3
CATSLTGQGVYEQYF,TGTGCCACCAGCCTAACTGGACAGGGGGTGTACGAGCAGTACTTC,TRBJ2-7,TRBD1,-,TRBV15
CASSPRRVDHYEQYF,TGTGCCAGCAGCCCCCGGAGGGTAGACCACTACGAGCAGTACTTC,TRBJ2-7,-,-,TRBV6-5
CSVEGAGNTIYF,TGCAGCGTTGAAGGGGCTGGAAACACCATATATTTT,TRBJ1-3,-,-,TRBV29-1
CASSQGASKGTDTQYF,TGTGCCAGCAGCCAAGGGGCTAGCAAGGGCACAGATACGCAGTATTTT,TRBJ2-3,-,-,TRBV4-2
CVTRLAGGTYYEQYF,TGTGTCACCAGACTAGCGGGGGGGACCTACTACGAGCAGTACTTC,TRBJ2-7,TRBD2,once,TRBV24-1
CASSQGAGVTYNEQYF,TGCGCCAGCAGCCAAGGGGCCGGGGTGACTTACAATGAGCAGTACTTC,TRBJ2-7,-,once,TRBV4-1
CASSLLGRGNSNQPQHF,TGTGCCAGCAGTTTATTAGGGAGGGGCAATAGCAATCAGCCCCAGCATTTT,TRBJ1-5,-,-,TRBV28
CASSHISQPQHF,TGTGCCAGCAGCCATATAAGTCAGCCCCAGCATTTT,TRBJ1-5,-,once,TRBV4-2
CASGVRGLSDTQYF,TGTGCCAGCGGCGTCAGGGGGCTATCAGATACGCAGTATTTT,TRBJ2-3,TRBD1,-,TRBV19
CASSRGLGLASTQYF,TGTGCCAGCAGCCGTGGGCTAGGACTAGCCAGCACGCAGTATTTT,TRBJ2-3,TRBD2,-,TRBV7-2
CASSPLNRGYEQFF,TGTGCCAGCAGCCCGCTAAACAGGGGCTATGAGCAGTTCTTC,TRBJ2-1,TRBD1,-,TRBV7-2
CASSLDGTGTGYTF,TGTGCCAGCAGCTTAGATGGGACAGGGACTGGCTACACCTTC,TRBJ1-2,TRBD1,-,TRBV7-2
CASAAGGSTNEKLFF,TGTGCCAGTGCGGCAGGGGGGTCGACTAATGAAAAACTGTTTTTT,TRBJ1-4,TRBD1,-,TRBV19
CSVEAGARSNYGYTF,TGCAGCGTTGAAGCAGGGGCGCGTTCTAACTATGGCTACACCTTC,TRBJ1-2,-,few,TRBV29-1
CASSFQRTDTQYF,TGTGCCAGCAGTTTTCAGCGCACAGATACGCAGTATTTT,TRBJ2-3,-,-,TRBV27
CASSDGQGLYGYTF,TGTGCCAGCAGTGACGGACAGGGCCTCTATGGCTACACCTTC,TRBJ1-2,TRBD1,-,TRBV6-6
CSVPKGDRDGYTF,TGCAGCGTTCCGAAAGGGGACAGGGACGGCTACACCTTC,TRBJ1-2,TRBD1,-,TRBV29-1
CASSYLLPGGDQYF,TGTGCCAGCAGTTACCTTCTCCCAGGGGGCGACCAGTACTTC,TRBJ2-7,TRBD1,few,TRBV6-2/TRBV6-3
CASRVTGGGSWANVLTF,TGTGCCAGCAGAGTAACAGGGGGCGGGTCTTGGGCCAACGTCCTGACTTTC,TRBJ2-6,TRBD1,-,TRBV2
CASSQVRSNEQYF,TGTGCCAGCAGCCAAGTGAGGAGCAACGAGCAGTACTTC,TRBJ2-7,-,-,TRBV14
CASSPGLRAETQYF,TGTGCCAGCTCACCGGGCCTCAGGGCAGAGACCCAGTACTTC,TRBJ2-5,-,few,TRBV18
CASRFLSGGARDTQYF,TGTGCCAGCAGATTCCTTAGCGGGGGTGCGAGAGATACGCAGTATTTT,TRBJ2-3,TRBD2,-,TRBV6-5
CASRLLGRETQYF,TGTGCCAGCAGGCTCCTAGGCCGAGAGACCCAGTACTTC,TRBJ2-5,-,-,TRBV2
CASSSDRGTEQYF,TGCGCCAGCAGTTCGGACAGGGGAACCGAGCAGTACTTC,TRBJ2-7,TRBD1,-,TRBV10-1
CASSQEWRAKNIQYF,TGTGCCAGCAGCCAAGAATGGCGTGCCAAAAACATTCAGTACTTC,TRBJ2-4,-,few,TRBV4-2
CASSWDRDTEAFF,TGTGCCAGCAGTTGGGACAGAGACACTGAAGCTTTCTTT,TRBJ1-1,TRBD1,few,TRBV12-3/TRBV12-4
CASSLTLAGDNEQFF,TGCGCCAGCAGCTTAACACTAGCGGGGGACAATGAGCAGTTCTTC,TRBJ2-1,TRBD2,-,TRBV5-1
CASRDRGLAGSDTQYF,TGTGCCAGCAGAGACCGGGGACTAGCGGGGTCGGATACGCAGTATTTT,TRBJ2-3,TRBD2,-,TRBV6-5
CSASPGEQNEQFF,TGCAGTGCTAGCCCGGGGGAGCAAAATGAGCAGTTCTTC,TRBJ2-1,-,-,TRBV20-1
CASSLDGAQGTQYF,TGCGCCAGCAGCCTAGACGGAGCCCAAGGGACCCAGTACTTC,TRBJ2-5,-,-,TRBV5-1
CASSVGLAGVNSYEQYF,TGTGCCAGCAGCGTAGGGCTAGCGGGGGTGAACTCCTACGAGCAGTACTTC,TRBJ2-7,TRBD2,few,TRBV9
CASSYDRGTDTQYF,TGTGCCAGCAGCTATGACAGGGGCACAGATACGCAGTATTTT,TRBJ2-3,TRBD1,many,TRBV7-2
CSVEGDRVPYEQYF,TGCAGCGTTGAGGGGGACAGGGTACCCTACGAGCAGTACTTC,TRBJ2-7,TRBD1,many,TRBV29-1
CASSRGTSGEKADTQYF,TGTGCCAGCAGCCGTGGGACTAGCGGGGAAAAGGCAGATACGCAGTATTTT,TRBJ2-3,TRBD2,few,TRBV4-2
CATGTQGYGYTF,TGTGCCACCGGGACCCAGGGCTATGGCTACACCTTC,TRBJ1-2,-,-,TRBV6-2/TRBV6-3